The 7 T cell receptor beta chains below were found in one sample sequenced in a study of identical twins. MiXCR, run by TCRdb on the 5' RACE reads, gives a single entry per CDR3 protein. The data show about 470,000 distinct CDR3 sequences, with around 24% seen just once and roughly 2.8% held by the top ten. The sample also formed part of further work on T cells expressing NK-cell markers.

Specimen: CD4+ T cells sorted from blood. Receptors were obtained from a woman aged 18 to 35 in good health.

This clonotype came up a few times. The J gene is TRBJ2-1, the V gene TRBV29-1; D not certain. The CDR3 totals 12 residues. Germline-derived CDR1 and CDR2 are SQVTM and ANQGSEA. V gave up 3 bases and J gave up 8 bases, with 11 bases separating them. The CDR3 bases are TGCAGCGTTGAGGGTACGATAGATGAGCAGTTCTTC. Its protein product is CSVEGTIDEQFF.

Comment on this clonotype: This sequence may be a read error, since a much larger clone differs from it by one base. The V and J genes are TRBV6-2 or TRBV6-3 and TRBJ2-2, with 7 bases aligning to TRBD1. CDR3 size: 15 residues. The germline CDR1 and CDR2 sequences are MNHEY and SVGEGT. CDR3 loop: CTSSYRGVGTGELFF. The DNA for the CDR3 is TGTACCAGCAGTTACAGGGGCGTCGGCACCGGGGAGCTGTTTTTT.

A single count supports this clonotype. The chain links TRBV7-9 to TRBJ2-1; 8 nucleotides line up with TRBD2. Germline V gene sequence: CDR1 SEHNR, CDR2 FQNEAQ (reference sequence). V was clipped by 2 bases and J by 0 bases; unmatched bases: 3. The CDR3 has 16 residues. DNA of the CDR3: TGTGCCAGCAGCTTATGGCGGGAGGTCTCCTACAATGAGCAGTTCTTC. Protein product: CASSLWREVSYNEQFF.

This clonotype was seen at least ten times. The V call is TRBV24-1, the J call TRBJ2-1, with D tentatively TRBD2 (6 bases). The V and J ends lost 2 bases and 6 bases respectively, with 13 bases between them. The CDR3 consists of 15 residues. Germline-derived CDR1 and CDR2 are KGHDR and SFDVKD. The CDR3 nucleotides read TGTGCCACCAGTGATTCGGGGAGGACCCGCAATGAGCAGTTCTTC. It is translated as CATSDSGRTRNEQFF.

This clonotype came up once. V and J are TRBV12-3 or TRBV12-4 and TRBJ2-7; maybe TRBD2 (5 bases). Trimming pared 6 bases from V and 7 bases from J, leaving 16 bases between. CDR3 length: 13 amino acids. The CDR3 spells CASSLRTRSEQYF. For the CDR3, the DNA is TGTGCCAGCAGCCTCCGGACTCGGTCTGAGCAGTACTTC.

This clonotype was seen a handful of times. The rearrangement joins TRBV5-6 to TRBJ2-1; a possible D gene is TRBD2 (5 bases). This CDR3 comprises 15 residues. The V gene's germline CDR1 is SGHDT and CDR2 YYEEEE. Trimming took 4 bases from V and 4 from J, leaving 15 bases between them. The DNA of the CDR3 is TGTGCCAGCAGCCATTCTCCGGACTGGTACAATGAGCAGTTCTTC. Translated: CASSHSPDWYNEQFF.

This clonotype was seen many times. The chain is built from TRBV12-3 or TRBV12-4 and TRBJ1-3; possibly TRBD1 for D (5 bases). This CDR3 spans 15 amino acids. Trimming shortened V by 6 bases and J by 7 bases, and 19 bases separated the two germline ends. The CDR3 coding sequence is TGTGCCAGCAGACGGGACTTCCAACGTCGGAACACCATATATTTT. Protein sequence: CASRRDFQRRNTIYF.